Given below is one T cell receptor (beta chain) in context. The antigen is undetermined. The ends were cut back, 0 bases at V and 3 bases at J, with 11 bases in the middle. The CDR3 totals 15 residues. From germline, CDR1 is LGHNA and CDR2 YSLEER. The sample is drawn from a study of cytomegalovirus exposure and HLA in healthy donors. Study-wide background: Clustering assigned about 80% of the approximately 370 genotyped donors to the Caucasian-associated ancestry cluster.

Overall study results and limits: Follow-up analysis later connected one missense variant in DCLRE1C with trimming of TCR beta V- and J-genes.

The PCR made use of 60 Vbeta and 13 Jbeta primers. The repertoire was sequenced with immunoSEQ multiplex PCR; TCRdb's copy has only in-frame clones and lacks some. The sample has approximately 91,000 clones; more than 55% are singletons. Source material: PBMCs. The clonotype originates from a human donor in good health. The V call is TRBV4-3, the J call TRBJ2-5; D is uncertain. Here the CDR3 DNA reads TGCGCCAGCAGCCAAGATCCCCAGGTAGAAGAGACCCAGTACTTC. Protein product: CASSQDPQVEETQYF.